One T cell receptor (beta chain) is described in this entry. Its specificity is not known. The sample's time point: week 11, during vaccination. Vaccine doses each comprised 300 ug of mutant IDH1 20-mer peptide, with topical imiquimod. This entry comes from a study of a mutant IDH1 vaccine in newly diagnosed glioma. Overall study: Patients were given eight vaccinations, scheduled in weeks 1, 3, 5, 7, 11, 15, 19 and 23. Patients under treatment included about 60% males and about 40% females and had a mean age of 40.4 years. Those enrolled had earlier been treated with radiotherapy, temozolomide, or both, mostly both. General observations from the study: Top-clonotype changes in peripheral T cells seemed unrelated to pseudoprogression.

Profiling relied on immunoSEQ multiplex PCR, and the TCRdb table lists in-frame clones only, not all of them. The repertoire has 50,000 or so clones, over 75% of them found once; the top ten carry roughly 2.3%. The V gene's germline CDR1 is MDHEN and CDR2 SYDVKM. V was pared by 5 bases and J by 7 bases, with 12 bases of the junction left unmatched. The CDR3 covers 15 residues. The J gene is TRBJ2-7, the V gene TRBV28; 9 bases map to TRBD2. The TCR was taken from a man aged 45-65 years with glioma. Sequences were derived from PBMCs, sampled from a glioma patient whose treatment included an IDH1 peptide vaccine. The CDR3 DNA sequence: TGTGCCAGCAGTCGGGGGTCTAGCGGGATCAGGGAGCAGTACTTC. Translating it yields CASSRGSSGIREQYF.